This is a list of T cell receptor beta chains from one sample in a study of beta chain features in type 1 diabetes. The data were produced by immunoSEQ multiplex PCR, yet TCRdb's version contains in-frame clones alone and is incomplete. The data contain 300,000 to 450,000 clones, around an eighth of them singletons. The source material was naive CD4+ T cells from blood. These receptors came from a man aged 18 to 29 in good health. Both conserved end residues are part of each CDR3. Each record gives: CDR3 protein, clone size, V gene, J gene. The size field is filled for only some rows; it gives once, few, many or a size class.

CDR3aa: CAWSVSMSGRHRSPLHF
abundance: .
v_gene: TRBV30
j_gene: TRBJ1-6

CDR3aa: CASRISRGNNRWDEQYF
abundance: .
v_gene: TRBV11-1
j_gene: TRBJ2-7

CDR3aa: CAISGTAAYEQYF
abundance: once
v_gene: TRBV10-3
j_gene: TRBJ2-7

CDR3aa: CASSPETGSITGELFF
abundance: few
v_gene: TRBV7-9
j_gene: TRBJ2-2

CDR3aa: CASSQTPPAGRGSPLHF
abundance: .
v_gene: TRBV4-1
j_gene: TRBJ1-6

CDR3aa: CASSVGGFNANEQFF
abundance: few
v_gene: TRBV9
j_gene: TRBJ2-1

CDR3aa: CASGKGVARRAGELFF
abundance: .
v_gene: TRBV4-1
j_gene: TRBJ2-2

CDR3aa: CASSPDYEQYF
abundance: few
v_gene: TRBV7-2
j_gene: TRBJ2-7

CDR3aa: CASSYSDRVYTEAFF
abundance: .
v_gene: TRBV6-6
j_gene: TRBJ1-1

CDR3aa: CSVVGGREDTEAFF
abundance: .
v_gene: TRBV29-1
j_gene: TRBJ1-1

CDR3aa: CASSPTGPYEQYF
abundance: few
v_gene: TRBV5-1
j_gene: TRBJ2-7

CDR3aa: CASNPGTDNSPLHF
abundance: .
v_gene: TRBV6-6
j_gene: TRBJ1-6

CDR3aa: CASSLALRLSLGYTF
abundance: .
v_gene: TRBV7-9
j_gene: TRBJ1-2

CDR3aa: CAISDQSGANVLTF
abundance: .
v_gene: TRBV10-3
j_gene: TRBJ2-6

CDR3aa: CASSPPGGLGTDTQYF
abundance: few
v_gene: TRBV23-1
j_gene: TRBJ2-3

CDR3aa: CASSYRPDRGHF
abundance: few
v_gene: TRBV6-6
j_gene: TRBJ2-7

CDR3aa: CASSTGQVTSSYNEQFF
abundance: .
v_gene: TRBV5-6
j_gene: TRBJ2-1

CDR3aa: CASSRDRNTEAFF
abundance: .
v_gene: TRBV18
j_gene: TRBJ1-1

CDR3aa: CSIRLAGGPREQFF
abundance: .
v_gene: TRBV29-1
j_gene: TRBJ2-1

CDR3aa: CAWSVGLNYGYTF
abundance: few
v_gene: TRBV30
j_gene: TRBJ1-2

CDR3aa: CASSTRQVHQPQHF
abundance: few
v_gene: TRBV19
j_gene: TRBJ1-5

CDR3aa: CASSQDRSSYEQFF
abundance: .
v_gene: TRBV4-3
j_gene: TRBJ2-1

CDR3aa: CASSLTGSKDGYTF
abundance: few
v_gene: TRBV7-3
j_gene: TRBJ1-2

CDR3aa: CASSSGLAGSYEQYF
abundance: few
v_gene: TRBV5-4
j_gene: TRBJ2-7

CDR3aa: CASSPGQGREQFF
abundance: few
v_gene: TRBV7-3
j_gene: TRBJ2-1

CDR3aa: CASSRGGPYNEQFF
abundance: few
v_gene: TRBV7-2
j_gene: TRBJ2-1

CDR3aa: CASSQDQAGWGYTF
abundance: .
v_gene: TRBV4-1
j_gene: TRBJ1-2